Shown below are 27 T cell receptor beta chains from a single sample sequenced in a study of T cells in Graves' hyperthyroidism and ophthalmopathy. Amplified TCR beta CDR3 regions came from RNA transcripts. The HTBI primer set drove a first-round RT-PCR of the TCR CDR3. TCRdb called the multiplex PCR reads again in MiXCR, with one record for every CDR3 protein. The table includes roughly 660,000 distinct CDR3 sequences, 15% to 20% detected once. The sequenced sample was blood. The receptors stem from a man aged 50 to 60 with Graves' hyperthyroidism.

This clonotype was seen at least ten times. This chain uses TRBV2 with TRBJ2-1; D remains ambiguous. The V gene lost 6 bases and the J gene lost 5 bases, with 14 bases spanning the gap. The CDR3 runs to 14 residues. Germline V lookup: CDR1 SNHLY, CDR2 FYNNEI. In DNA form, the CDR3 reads TGTGCCAGCAGCCGATCGGCCCGGGACAATGAGCAGTTCTTC. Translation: CASSRSARDNEQFF.

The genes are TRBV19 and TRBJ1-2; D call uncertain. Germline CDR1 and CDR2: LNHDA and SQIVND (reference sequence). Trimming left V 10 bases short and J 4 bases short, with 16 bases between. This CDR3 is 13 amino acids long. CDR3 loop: CATQAGIPYGYTF. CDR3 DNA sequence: TGTGCCACCCAAGCCGGGATCCCCTATGGCTACACCTTC.

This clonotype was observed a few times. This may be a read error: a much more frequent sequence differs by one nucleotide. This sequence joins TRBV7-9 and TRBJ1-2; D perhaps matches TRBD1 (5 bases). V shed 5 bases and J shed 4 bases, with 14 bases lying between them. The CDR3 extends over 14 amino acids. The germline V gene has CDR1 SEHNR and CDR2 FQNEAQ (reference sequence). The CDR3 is CASSPQGYSYGYTF. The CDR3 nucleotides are TGTGCCAGCAGCCCCCAGGGCTACAGCTATGGCTACACCTTC.

The CDR3 loop reads CAWSGRGTGRDYEQYF. The CDR3, as DNA: TGTGCCTGGAGTGGAAGAGGGACAGGTCGAGACTACGAGCAGTACTTC. V and J are TRBV30 and TRBJ2-7; TRBD1 matches 8 bases. The CDR3 has 16 amino acids. Germline CDR1 GTSNPN, CDR2 SVGIG (reference sequence). Unmatched junction bases numbered 11, after V lost 1 base and J lost 3 bases.

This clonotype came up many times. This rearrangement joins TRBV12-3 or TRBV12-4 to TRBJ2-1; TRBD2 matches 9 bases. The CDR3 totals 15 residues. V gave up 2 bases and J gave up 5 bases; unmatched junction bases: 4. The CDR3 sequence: CASSLLRLADNEQFF. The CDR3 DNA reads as TGTGCCAGCAGTTTATTGAGACTAGCGGACAATGAGCAGTTCTTC.

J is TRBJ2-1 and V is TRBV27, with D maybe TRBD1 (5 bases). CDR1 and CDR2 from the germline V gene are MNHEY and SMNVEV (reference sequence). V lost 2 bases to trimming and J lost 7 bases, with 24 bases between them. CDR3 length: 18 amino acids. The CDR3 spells CASSLIRTMGGKGNEQFF. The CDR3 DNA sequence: TGTGCCAGCAGTTTAATTAGAACAATGGGTGGGAAGGGGAATGAGCAGTTCTTC.

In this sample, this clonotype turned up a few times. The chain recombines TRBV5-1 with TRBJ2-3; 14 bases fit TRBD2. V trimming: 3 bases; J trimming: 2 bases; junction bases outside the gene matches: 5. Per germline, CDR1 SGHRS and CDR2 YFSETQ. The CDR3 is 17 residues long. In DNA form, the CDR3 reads TGCGCCAGCAGCTGGGGGACTAGCGGGAGCCTCACAGATACGCAGTATTTT. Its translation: CASSWGTSGSLTDTQYF.

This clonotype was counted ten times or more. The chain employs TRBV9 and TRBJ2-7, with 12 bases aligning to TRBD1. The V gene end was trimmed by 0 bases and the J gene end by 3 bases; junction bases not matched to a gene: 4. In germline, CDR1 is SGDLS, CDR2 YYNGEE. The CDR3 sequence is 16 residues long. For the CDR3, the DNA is TGTGCCAGCAGCGTAGATGGGGACAGGGGGCACTACGAGCAGTACTTC. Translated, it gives CASSVDGDRGHYEQYF. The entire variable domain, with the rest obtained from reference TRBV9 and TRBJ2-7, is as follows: DSGVTQTPKHLITATGQRVTLRCSPRSGDLSVYWYQQSLDQGLQFLIQYYNGEERAKGNILERFSAQQFPDLHSELNLSSLELGDSALYFCASSVDGDRGHYEQYFGPGTRLTVT.

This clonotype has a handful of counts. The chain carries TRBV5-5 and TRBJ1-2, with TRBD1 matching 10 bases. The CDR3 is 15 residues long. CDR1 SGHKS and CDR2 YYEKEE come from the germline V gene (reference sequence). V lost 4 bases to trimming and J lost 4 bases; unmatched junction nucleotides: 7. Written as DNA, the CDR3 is TGTGCCAGCAGCACTGGACAGGGGGGCTTCTATGGCTACACCTTC. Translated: CASSTGQGGFYGYTF.

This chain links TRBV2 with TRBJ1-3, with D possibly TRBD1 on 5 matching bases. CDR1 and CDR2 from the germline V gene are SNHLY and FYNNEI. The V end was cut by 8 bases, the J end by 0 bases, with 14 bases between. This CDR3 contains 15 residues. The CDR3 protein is CASPGVGPSGNTIYF. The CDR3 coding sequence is TGTGCCAGCCCGGGTGTGGGACCCTCTGGAAACACCATATATTTT.

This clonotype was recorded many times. The CDR3 DNA is TGTGCCAGTAGGCTAGGACAGGGCGAAGTGAACACTGAAGCTTTCTTT. Its protein product is CASRLGQGEVNTEAFF. The chain uses TRBV19 and TRBJ1-1; 8 bases align to TRBD1. Germline V gene lookup returns CDR1 LNHDA and CDR2 SQIVND (reference sequence). This CDR3 region has 16 residues. V lost 6 bases, J lost 0 bases, and 9 bases stayed unmatched.

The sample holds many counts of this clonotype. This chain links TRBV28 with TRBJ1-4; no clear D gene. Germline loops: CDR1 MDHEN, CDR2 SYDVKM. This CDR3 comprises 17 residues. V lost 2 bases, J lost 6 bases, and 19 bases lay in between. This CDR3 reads CASSLISSGEGDEKLFF. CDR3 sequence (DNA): TGTGCCAGCAGTTTAATCAGTAGCGGGGAGGGTGATGAAAAACTGTTTTTT. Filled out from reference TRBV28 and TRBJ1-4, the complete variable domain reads DVKVTQSSRYLVKRTGEKVFLECVQDMDHENMFWYRQDPGLGLRLIYFSYDVKMKEKGDIPEGYSVSREKKERFSLILESASTNQTSMYLCASSLISSGEGDEKLFFGSGTQLSVL.

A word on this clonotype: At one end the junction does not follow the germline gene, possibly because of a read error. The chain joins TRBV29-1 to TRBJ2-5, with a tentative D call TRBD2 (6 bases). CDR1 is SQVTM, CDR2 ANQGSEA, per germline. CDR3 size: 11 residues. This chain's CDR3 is CSVVVLGLPNF. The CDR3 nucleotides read TGCAGCGTTGTGGTTCTAGGACTACCCAACTTC.

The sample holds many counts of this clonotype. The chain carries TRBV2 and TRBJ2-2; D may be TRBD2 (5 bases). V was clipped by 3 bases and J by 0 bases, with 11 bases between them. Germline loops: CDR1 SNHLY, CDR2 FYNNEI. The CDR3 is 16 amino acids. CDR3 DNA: TGTGCCAGCAGTGAGGTTGCGGGTTCGAACACCGGGGAGCTGTTTTTT. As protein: CASSEVAGSNTGELFF.

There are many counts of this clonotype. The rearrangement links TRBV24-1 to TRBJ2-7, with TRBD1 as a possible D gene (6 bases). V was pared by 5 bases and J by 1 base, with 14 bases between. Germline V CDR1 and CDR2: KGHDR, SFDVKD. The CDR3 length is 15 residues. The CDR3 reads CATSASSGVSYEQYF. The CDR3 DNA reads TGTGCCACCAGTGCCTCGTCAGGGGTTTCCTACGAGCAGTACTTC.

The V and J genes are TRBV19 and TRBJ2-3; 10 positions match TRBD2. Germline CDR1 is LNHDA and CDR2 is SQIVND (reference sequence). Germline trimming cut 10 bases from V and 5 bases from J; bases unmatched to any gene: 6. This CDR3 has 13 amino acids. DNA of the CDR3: TGTGCCACCCTAGCGGGAGTTGAAGATACGCAGTATTTT. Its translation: CATLAGVEDTQYF.

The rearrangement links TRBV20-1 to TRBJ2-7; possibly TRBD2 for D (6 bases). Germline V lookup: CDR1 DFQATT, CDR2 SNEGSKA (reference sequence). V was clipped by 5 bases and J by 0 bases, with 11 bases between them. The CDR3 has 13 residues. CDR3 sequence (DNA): TGCAGTGCTTTACGGGAGAGCTCCTACGAGCAGTACTTC. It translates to CSALRESSYEQYF.

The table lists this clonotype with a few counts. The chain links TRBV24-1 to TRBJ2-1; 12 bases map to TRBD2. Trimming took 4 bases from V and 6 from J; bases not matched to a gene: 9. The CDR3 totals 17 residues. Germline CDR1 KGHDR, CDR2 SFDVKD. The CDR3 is CATSDAGLAGNFNEQFF. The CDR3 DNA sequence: TGTGCCACCAGTGACGCAGGACTAGCGGGAAACTTCAATGAGCAGTTCTTC.

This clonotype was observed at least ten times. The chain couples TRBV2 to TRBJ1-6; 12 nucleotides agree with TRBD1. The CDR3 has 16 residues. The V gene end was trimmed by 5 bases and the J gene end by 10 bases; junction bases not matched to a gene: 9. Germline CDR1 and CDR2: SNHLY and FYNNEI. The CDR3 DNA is TGTGCCAGCAGTCTAGCCGGGACAGGGGGCCGGTCACCCCTCCACTTT. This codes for CASSLAGTGGRSPLHF.

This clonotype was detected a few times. The CDR3, as DNA: TGCAGTGCAGACCCTGGAGTCGGGAATGAGCAGTTCTTC. It is translated as CSADPGVGNEQFF. J is TRBJ2-1 and V is TRBV20-1; no firm D call. V was cut by 6 bases and J by 7 bases, with 16 bases left in between. Germline CDR1 DFQATT, CDR2 SNEGSKA (reference sequence). The CDR3 sequence is 13 residues long.

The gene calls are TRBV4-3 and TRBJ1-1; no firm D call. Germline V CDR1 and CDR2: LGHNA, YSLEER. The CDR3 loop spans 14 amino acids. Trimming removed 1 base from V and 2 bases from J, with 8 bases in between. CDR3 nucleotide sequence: TGCGCCAGCAGCCAAGGGGGAGATAACACTGAAGCTTTCTTT. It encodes CASSQGGDNTEAFF.

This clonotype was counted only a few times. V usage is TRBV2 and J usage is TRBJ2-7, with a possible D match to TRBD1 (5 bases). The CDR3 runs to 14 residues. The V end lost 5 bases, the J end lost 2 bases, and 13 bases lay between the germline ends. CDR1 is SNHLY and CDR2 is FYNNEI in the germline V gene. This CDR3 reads CASSSWTSPYEQYF. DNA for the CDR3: TGTGCCAGCAGTTCCTGGACATCCCCCTACGAGCAGTACTTC.

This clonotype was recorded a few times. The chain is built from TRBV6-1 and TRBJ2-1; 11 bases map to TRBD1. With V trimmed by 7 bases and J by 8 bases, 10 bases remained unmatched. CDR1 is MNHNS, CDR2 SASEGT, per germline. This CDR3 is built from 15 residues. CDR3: CASNGAGQGEDEQFF. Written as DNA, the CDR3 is TGTGCCAGCAACGGGGCGGGACAGGGGGAAGATGAGCAGTTCTTC.

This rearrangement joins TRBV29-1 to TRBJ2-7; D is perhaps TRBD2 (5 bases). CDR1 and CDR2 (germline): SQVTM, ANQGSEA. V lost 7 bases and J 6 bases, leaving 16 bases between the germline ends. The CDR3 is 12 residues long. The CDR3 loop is CSAETARGEQYF. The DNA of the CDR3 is TGCAGCGCGGAGACCGCCCGGGGCGAGCAGTACTTC.

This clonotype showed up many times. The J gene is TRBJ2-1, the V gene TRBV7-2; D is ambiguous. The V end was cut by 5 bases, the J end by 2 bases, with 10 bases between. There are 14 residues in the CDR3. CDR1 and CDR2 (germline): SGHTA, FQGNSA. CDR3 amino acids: CASSHPRTYNEQFF. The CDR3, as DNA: TGTGCCAGCAGCCACCCAAGGACCTACAATGAGCAGTTCTTC. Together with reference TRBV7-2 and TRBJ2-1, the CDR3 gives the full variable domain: GAGVSQSPSNKVTEKGKDVELRCDPISGHTALYWYRQSLGQGLEFLIYFQGNSAPDKSGLPSDRFSAERTGGSVSTLTIQRTQQEDSAVYLCASSHPRTYNEQFFGPGTRLTVL.

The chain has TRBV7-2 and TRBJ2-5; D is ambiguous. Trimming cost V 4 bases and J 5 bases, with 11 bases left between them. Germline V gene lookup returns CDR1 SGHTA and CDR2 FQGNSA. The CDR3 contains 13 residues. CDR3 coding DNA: TGTGCCAGCAGCTCGCCCCATGCGGAGACCCAGTACTTC. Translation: CASSSPHAETQYF.

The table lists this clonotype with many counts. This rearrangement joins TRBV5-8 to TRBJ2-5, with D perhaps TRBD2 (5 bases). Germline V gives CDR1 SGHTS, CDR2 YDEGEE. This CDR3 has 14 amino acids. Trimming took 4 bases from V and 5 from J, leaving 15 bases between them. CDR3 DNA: TGTGCCAGCAGCCAGGAGGTTCAAGGGGAGACCCAGTACTTC. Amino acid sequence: CASSQEVQGETQYF.